This paragraph reports one TCR beta chain. This entry belongs to a study of blood T cell repertoires in COVID-19. Study at large: Whether acute or convalescent, the COVID-19 samples came from the United States, Italy and Spain. Sources were T cells, B-cell-depleted T cells, or PBMCs; the material itself was cDNA or gDNA.

In the original analysis: Reference gene primer amplification yielded estimated nucleated cell counts. TCRdb's copy holds only in-frame clones and misses some; the assay was immunoSEQ multiplex PCR. D and trimming come from the DNA, and the V and J calls and clone size come from that table. Among roughly 140,000 clones listed, approximately 80% were seen once. The receptor was derived from a man between 60 and 75 years old with acute or convalescent COVID-19. The source material was peripheral blood.

The chain's CDR3 is CASSFDYTGELFF. The CDR3 nucleotides read TGTGCCAGCAGCTTCGACTACACCGGGGAGCTGTTTTTT. The chain recombines TRBV11-3 with TRBJ2-2; D gene uncertain. The germline V gene encodes CDR1 SGHNT and CDR2 YENEEA. The length of the CDR3 is 13 residues. The ends were cut back, 3 bases at V and 3 bases at J, with 5 bases in the middle.